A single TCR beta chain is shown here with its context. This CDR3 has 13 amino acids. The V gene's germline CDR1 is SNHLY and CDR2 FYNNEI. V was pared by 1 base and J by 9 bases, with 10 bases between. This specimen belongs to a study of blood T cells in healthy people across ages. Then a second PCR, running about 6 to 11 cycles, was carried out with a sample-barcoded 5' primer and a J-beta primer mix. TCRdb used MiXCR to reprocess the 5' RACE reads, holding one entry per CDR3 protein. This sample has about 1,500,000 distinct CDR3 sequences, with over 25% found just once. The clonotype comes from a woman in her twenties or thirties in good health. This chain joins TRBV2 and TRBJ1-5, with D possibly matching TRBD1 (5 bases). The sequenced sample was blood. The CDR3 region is CASSEGAGGPQHF. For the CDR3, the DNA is TGTGCCAGCAGTGAAGGGGCCGGGGGGCCCCAGCATTTT.